These T cell receptor beta chains were read from a single sample in a study of regulatory T cells in long-lasting Graves disease. MiXCR, run by TCRdb on the multiplex PCR reads, gives a single entry per CDR3 protein. Of approximately 440,000 distinct CDR3 sequences listed, around 15% are singletons. These sequences were also reported in another study, on T cells in Graves' hyperthyroidism and ophthalmopathy.

Sequenced here: peripheral blood mononuclear cells (PBMCs), sampled at new diagnosis, from a patient treated with antithyroid drugs. The receptor source for this set is a man in his forties with Graves disease. Each CDR3 is given with its conserved first and last residue. Each record gives: D gene, clone size, J gene, V gene, CDR3 protein, CDR3 DNA. The D gene is left open where the match is weak. Size is stated for part of the rows, as once, few or many counts, or as a class when the clone is expanded.

TRBD2,few,TRBJ2-2,TRBV30,CAWSVRAGVPRNTGELFF,TGTGCCTGGAGTGTACGGGCGGGAGTGCCACGGAACACCGGGGAGCTGTTTTTT
TRBD2,NA,TRBJ2-5,TRBV29-1,CSVSSSGRAAEIQYF,TGCAGCGTTTCTTCTAGCGGGAGGGCTGCAGAGATCCAGTACTTC
NA,many,TRBJ2-1,TRBV7-8,CASSWRGLTSSYNEQFF,TGTGCCAGCTCCTGGAGGGGACTCACGAGCTCCTACAATGAGCAGTTCTTC
NA,NA,TRBJ2-7,TRBV5-1,CASSLVGNHEQYF,TGCGCCAGCAGCTTGGTTGGGAACCACGAGCAGTACTTC
NA,few,TRBJ1-1,TRBV28,CASSIWMGVNTEAFF,TGTGCCAGCAGCATCTGGATGGGGGTGAACACTGAAGCTTTCTTT
NA,few,TRBJ2-1,TRBV27,CAAGIEQFF,TGTGCCGCGGGAATTGAGCAGTTCTTC
TRBD1,many,TRBJ1-5,TRBV18,CASSPGQGAQHF,TGTGCCAGCTCACCAGGACAGGGCGCCCAGCATTTT
NA,few,TRBJ2-2,TRBV19,CASSIVLPTGELFF,TGTGCCAGTAGTATAGTGCTTCCTACCGGGGAGCTGTTTTTT
TRBD1,few,TRBJ1-1,TRBV18,CASSPHEGALAEAFF,TGTGCCAGCTCACCACACGAGGGGGCTTTGGCTGAAGCTTTCTTT
TRBD2,NA,TRBJ2-5,TRBV7-2,CASSWTGLAGVRETQYF,TGTGCCAGCAGCTGGACAGGACTAGCGGGAGTTCGGGAGACCCAGTACTTC
NA,NA,TRBJ2-3,TRBV7-2,CASSLYGTFSTDTQYF,TGTGCCAGCAGCTTATACGGCACATTTAGCACAGATACGCAGTATTTT
NA,many,TRBJ1-5,TRBV7-9,CASSLSTQPQHF,TGTGCCAGCAGCTTATCTACTCAGCCCCAGCATTTT
TRBD1,few,TRBJ1-1,TRBV5-1,CASSFHFAGGNTEAFF,TGCGCCAGCAGCTTCCATTTCGCAGGGGGCAACACTGAAGCTTTCTTT
NA,few,TRBJ1-1,TRBV6-5,CASSYFGGISEAFF,TGTGCCAGCAGTTACTTCGGGGGTATCTCTGAAGCTTTCTTT
NA,NA,TRBJ2-2,TRBV11-2,CASSSRDSTGELFF,TGTGCCAGCAGCTCCCGAGACTCCACCGGGGAGCTGTTTTTT
NA,many,TRBJ1-2,TRBV6-2/TRBV6-3,CASKRPADYGYTF,TGTGCCAGCAAGAGACCAGCAGACTATGGCTACACCTTC
NA,many,TRBJ2-1,TRBV9,CASSVERDTHNEQFF,TGTGCCAGCAGCGTAGAGCGGGACACCCACAATGAGCAGTTCTTC
TRBD1,many,TRBJ2-5,TRBV5-1,CASSTIGGAETQYF,TGCGCCAGCAGCACCATAGGGGGCGCGGAGACCCAGTACTTC
NA,many,TRBJ1-1,TRBV2,CASKEKRNTEAFF,TGTGCCAGCAAGGAAAAACGGAACACTGAAGCTTTCTTT
NA,NA,TRBJ1-2,TRBV20-1,CSAPGGHGPYGYTF,TGCAGTGCTCCGGGAGGACATGGCCCCTATGGCTACACCTTC
NA,many,TRBJ2-3,TRBV30,CAWRGRVADTQYF,TGTGCCTGGAGGGGCCGGGTCGCAGATACGCAGTATTTT
TRBD1,many,TRBJ2-1,TRBV6-2/TRBV6-3,CASSYSGTAYNEQFF,TGTGCCAGCAGTTATTCGGGGACAGCCTACAATGAGCAGTTCTTC